This T cell receptor (beta chain) was found in a study of read filtering for tumor transcriptome and immune sequencing. This clonotype occurred many times. Germline CDR1 and CDR2: MDHEN and SYDVKM. Trimming stripped 6 bases from V and 1 base from J, with 12 bases between. CDR3 length equals 15 residues. From 400 to 450 ng of RNA, a library with molecular barcoded alpha/delta and beta/gamma adaptors was made. TCRdb re-called the reads through MiXCR, storing one row per CDR3 protein. The data hold over 50,000 distinct CDR3 sequences, with around 21% observed a single time. The source of this sequence is a donor at least 40 years old with multiple myeloma. The chain links TRBV28 to TRBJ2-2; no definite D call. Sequenced sample: a population of CD138-negative cells sorted from bone marrow. This chain's CDR3 is CASSRGVVNTGELFF. As DNA, the CDR3 is TGTGCCAGCAGCCGTGGGGTCGTGAACACCGGGGAGCTGTTTTTT.